These T cell receptor beta chains were read from a single sample in a study of preoperative IRX-2 immunotherapy in early breast cancer. Using immunoSEQ multiplex PCR, the repertoire was profiled, and TCRdb retains in-frame clones only, with some absent. The sample includes some 99,000 clones, 70% to 90% of them seen just once. Specimen: tumor tissue, collected after IRX-2 immunotherapy. The source is a human donor with breast cancer. CDR3s include the opening cysteine and the closing phenylalanine or tryptophan. D genes are given only for firm matches. Clone size is stated in some rows and not others, as once, few, many or a class when expanded.

TRBV7-4	.	TRBJ2-1	.	CASSWDSYNEQFF	TGTGCCAGCAGCTGGGACTCCTACAATGAGCAGTTCTTC
TRBV12-5	.	TRBJ1-2	.	CASGLAGRWGANYGYTF	TGTGCTAGTGGTTTGGCCGGGAGATGGGGGGCGAACTATGGCTACACCTTC
TRBV30	.	TRBJ2-1	.	CAWSFANNEQFF	TGTGCCTGGAGTTTTGCTAACAATGAGCAGTTCTTC
TRBV30	few	TRBJ2-2	.	CAWSSNTGELFF	TGTGCCTGGAGTTCTAACACCGGGGAGCTGTTTTTT
TRBV5-1	.	TRBJ1-3	.	CASSLGDTAGNTIYF	TGCGCCAGCAGCTTGGGAGACACCGCTGGAAACACCATATATTTT
TRBV6-8	once	TRBJ1-2	TRBD1	CASTQDRGGGYGYTF	TGTGCCAGCACCCAGGACAGGGGGGGCGGCTATGGCTACACCTTC
TRBV2	.	TRBJ2-5	.	CASSKDSYQETQYF	TGTGCCAGCAGTAAGGACAGTTACCAAGAGACCCAGTACTTC
TRBV7-8	.	TRBJ2-7	.	CASSLAGGQGGYEQYF	TGTGCCAGCAGCTTAGCTGGGGGTCAGGGAGGCTACGAGCAGTACTTC
TRBV29-1	.	TRBJ2-5	.	CSVEEYRPSWQETQYF	TGCAGCGTTGAAGAGTATCGGCCTTCGTGGCAAGAGACCCAGTACTTC
TRBV23-1	.	TRBJ2-2	TRBD2	CASSHRPTSGGNTGELFF	TGCGCCAGCAGTCATCGACCTACTAGCGGGGGTAACACCGGGGAGCTGTTTTTT
TRBV11-3	few	TRBJ2-3	TRBD1	CASSLDPGGAEDTQYF	TGTGCCAGCAGCTTAGACCCAGGGGGAGCGGAAGATACGCAGTATTTT
TRBV29-1	.	TRBJ1-1	.	CSVVGYGGEAFF	TGCAGCGTTGTTGGTTACGGGGGTGAAGCTTTCTTT
TRBV19	.	TRBJ1-5	TRBD1	CASGDRANQPQHF	TGTGCCAGTGGGGACAGGGCGAATCAGCCCCAGCATTTT
TRBV6-8	few	TRBJ2-1	TRBD2	CASSYRDLAGAQFF	TGTGCCAGCAGTTACCGGGATCTAGCGGGGGCGCAGTTCTTC
TRBV19	.	TRBJ2-3	TRBD1	CASRGGALADTQYF	TGTGCCAGTCGAGGGGGCGCATTGGCAGATACGCAGTATTTT
TRBV28	.	TRBJ1-5	.	CASSRRGLNQPQHF	TGTGCCAGCAGTCGGCGGGGCTTAAATCAGCCCCAGCATTTT
TRBV28	.	TRBJ1-6	.	CASNVKNSPLHF	TGTGCCAGCAATGTGAAAAATTCACCCCTCCACTTT